The next 26 T cell receptor beta chains were all read from a single sample in a study of shared T cell receptors in the human thymus. Some clones are missing from TCRdb's copy, which holds only in-frame ones; the method was immunoSEQ multiplex PCR. Of roughly 410,000 clones in the sample, approximately 95% were seen once. Sequenced input: thymocytes. The receptors shown here come from a human donor.

This clone was counted a single time. This rearrangement joins TRBV10-3 to TRBJ2-5; D remains ambiguous. Deletions cut 0 bases from V and 1 base from J, with 12 bases between. The CDR3 contains 16 residues. Germline V CDR1 and CDR2: ENHRY, SYGVKD. The CDR3 region has the DNA TGTGCCATCAGTGAGTCCAGGTGGCGGCCCCAAGAGACCCAGTACTTC. It encodes CAISESRWRPQETQYF.

The chain combines TRBV4-3 with TRBJ1-2; 7 bases map to TRBD1. There are 17 residues in the CDR3. The V and J ends lost 6 bases and 1 base, in that order; junction bases with no gene match: 14. Germline values: CDR1 LGHNA, CDR2 YSLEER. Written as DNA, the CDR3 is TGCGCCAGCAGGCATAAGGGCGGGACAGCCGGTAACTATGGCTACACCTTC. This encodes CASRHKGGTAGNYGYTF.

The chain has TRBV28 and TRBJ1-1; D gene ambiguous. This CDR3 has 14 amino acids. Trimming took 10 bases from V and 5 from J, leaving 20 bases between them. Germline assignment: CDR1 MDHEN and CDR2 SYDVKM. CDR3 sequence (DNA): TGTGCCACCTCCCCCTGGGCGGCGGGGACTGAAGCTTTCTTT. This encodes CATSPWAAGTEAFF.

This chain uses TRBV5-5 with TRBJ1-1, with D unclear. CDR1 and CDR2 from the germline V gene are SGHKS and YYEKEE (reference sequence). There are 16 residues in the CDR3. V lost 5 bases to trimming and J lost 4 bases, with 21 bases between them. The CDR3: CASRTQSGERSTEAFF. The CDR3 DNA is TGTGCCAGCAGGACCCAAAGCGGAGAAAGGTCCACTGAAGCTTTCTTT.

The V and J genes are TRBV14 and TRBJ1-1, with TRBD1 matching over 9 bases. CDR1 and CDR2 from the germline V gene are SGHDN and FVKESK. V was pared by 2 bases and J by 1 base, with 8 bases of the junction left unmatched. The CDR3 sequence is 17 residues long. The DNA of the CDR3 is TGTGCCAGCAGCCAAAGTAGGGGACAGGGTCGGAACACTGAAGCTTTCTTT. This codes for CASSQSRGQGRNTEAFF. The whole variable domain, remainder taken from reference TRBV14 and TRBJ1-1, is EAGVTQFPSHSVIEKGQTVTLRCDPISGHDNLYWYRRVMGKEIKFLLHFVKESKQDESGMPNNRFLAERTGGTYSTLKVQPAELEDSGVYFCASSQSRGQGRNTEAFFGQGTRLTVV.

The chain recombines TRBV7-2 with TRBJ2-5, with D hard to call. The germline gives CDR1 SGHTA, CDR2 FQGNSA. V was pared by 1 base and J by 5 bases, with 23 bases between. The length of the CDR3 is 18 residues. CDR3 coding DNA: TGTGCCAGCAGCTTAGTGGCGGTCATCGTAGCTACGAGGGAGACCCAGTACTTC. This gives the protein CASSLVAVIVATRETQYF.

V usage is TRBV5-4 and J usage is TRBJ2-3; D possibly uses TRBD1 or TRBD2 (6 bases each). V lost 5 bases to trimming and J lost 2 bases, with 9 bases between them. The CDR3 length is 13 residues. The germline gives CDR1 SGHNT, CDR2 YYREEE (reference sequence). Here the CDR3 reads CASRGGHTDTQYF. CDR3 DNA: TGTGCCAGCAGGGGGGGACACACAGATACGCAGTATTTT.

This clone was picked up one time. The CDR3 spells CASSQSILAGETQYF. The DNA of the CDR3 is TGTGCCAGCAGCCAATCTATCCTAGCGGGAGAGACCCAGTACTTC. The chain joins TRBV7-2 to TRBJ2-5, with 8 bases aligning to TRBD2. V dropped 5 bases and J dropped 4; count of bases not matched to a gene: 9. This CDR3 contains 15 residues. Looked up from germline, CDR1 is SGHTA and CDR2 is FQGNSA.

The CDR3 loop is CAISETGTSGSSNEQFF. CDR3 coding DNA: TGTGCCATCAGTGAAACCGGGACTAGCGGGAGTTCGAATGAGCAGTTCTTC. J is TRBJ2-1 and V is TRBV10-3; 14 bases map to TRBD2. The V gene end was trimmed by 3 bases and the J gene end by 7 bases; junction bases not matched to a gene: 8. This CDR3 contains 17 residues. The germline V gene encodes CDR1 ENHRY and CDR2 SYGVKD.

V usage is TRBV29-1 and J usage is TRBJ2-5, with unresolved D. Germline V gene data show CDR1 as SQVTM and CDR2 as ANQGSEA. The CDR3 covers 16 residues. Between the trimmed V and J ends, which lost 2 bases and 3 bases, there was a span of 19 bases. This CDR3 reads CSVEKAHLPAEETQYF. Here the CDR3 DNA reads TGCAGCGTTGAAAAAGCACACCTCCCGGCAGAAGAGACCCAGTACTTC. Together with reference TRBV29-1 and TRBJ2-5, the CDR3 gives the full variable domain: SAVISQKPSRDICQRGTSLTIQCQVDSQVTMMFWYRQQPGQSLTLIATANQGSEATYESGFVIDKFPISRPNLTFSTLTVSNMSPEDSSIYLCSVEKAHLPAEETQYFGPGTRLLVL.

This clone came up once. The chain links TRBV5-4 to TRBJ1-5; D ambiguous. Trimming took off 2 bases at V and 7 bases at J, with 28 bases between the two ends. CDR3 length equals 19 residues. The germline CDR1 and CDR2 sequences are SGHNT and YYREEE (reference sequence). The CDR3 sequence is CASSFDTSVGMRLGQPQHF. The CDR3 DNA reads as TGTGCCAGCAGCTTTGACACCTCGGTCGGGATGAGGTTGGGACAGCCCCAGCATTTT.

The table lists this clone with a count of one. The chain employs TRBV27 and TRBJ1-4; 8 bases map to TRBD1. The CDR3 loop spans 15 amino acids. Germline V gives CDR1 MNHEY, CDR2 SMNVEV (reference sequence). V was pared by 8 bases and J by 0 bases, with 5 bases of the junction left unmatched. The DNA for the CDR3 is TGTGCCAGCGGGGACAGGAGAACAACTAATGAAAAACTGTTTTTT. This translates into CASGDRRTTNEKLFF.

The genes are TRBV7-9 and TRBJ1-4; D call uncertain. Germline CDR1 reads SEHNR; CDR2 reads FQNEAQ (reference sequence). This CDR3 region has 15 residues. Trimming stripped 5 bases from V and 8 bases from J, with 18 bases between. The chain's CDR3 is CASSQETPGGEKLFF. CDR3 nucleotide sequence: TGTGCCAGCAGCCAGGAGACCCCGGGTGGGGAAAAACTGTTTTTT.

The V call is TRBV6-6, the J call TRBJ2-1; 10 positions match TRBD1. This CDR3 has 16 residues. Germline CDR1 is MNHNY and CDR2 is SVGAGI (reference sequence). V trimming: 1 base; J trimming: 7 bases; junction bases outside the gene matches: 7. CDR3 bases: TGTGCCAGCAGTTACTTCCTGGACAGGGGGGTGAATGAGCAGTTCTTC. It codes for CASSYFLDRGVNEQFF.

The chain recombines TRBV27 with TRBJ2-5; 16 nucleotides align to TRBD2. Trimming cost V 4 bases and J 2 bases; bases outside gene matches: 4. The CDR3 sequence is 17 residues long. In germline, CDR1 is MNHEY, CDR2 SMNVEV (reference sequence). This CDR3 reads CASSSPGLAGGQETQYF. The CDR3, as DNA: TGTGCCAGCAGTTCGCCGGGACTAGCGGGAGGGCAAGAGACCCAGTACTTC.

The chain recombines TRBV5-1 with TRBJ2-1; maybe TRBD2 (6 bases). Germline loops: CDR1 SGHRS, CDR2 YFSETQ. V gave up 0 bases and J gave up 1 base, with 8 bases separating them. This CDR3 is built from 15 residues. CDR3 bases: TGCGCCAGCAGCTTGGCCGCGGGGTCCTACAATGAGCAGTTCTTC. Amino acid sequence: CASSLAAGSYNEQFF.

The rearrangement uses TRBV15 and TRBJ2-7; a weak D match, TRBD2 (6 bases). This CDR3 spans 16 amino acids. With 5 bases removed from V and 2 bases from J, the gap between germline ends came to 19 bases. Looked up from germline, CDR1 is LNHNV and CDR2 is YYDKDF (reference sequence). The DNA for the CDR3 is TGTGCCACCAGCCGACGTAGCGGCCCCAGGGCCTACGAGCAGTACTTC. As protein: CATSRRSGPRAYEQYF.

The chain couples TRBV11-2 to TRBJ2-7; tentatively, D is TRBD1 (5 bases). This CDR3 has 14 residues. V was clipped by 5 bases and J by 2 bases, with 13 bases between them. Germline V gene lookup returns CDR1 SGHAT and CDR2 FQNNGV. CDR3 residues: CASSPRVLPYEQYF. The CDR3 DNA sequence: TGTGCCAGCAGCCCCAGGGTTTTGCCCTACGAGCAGTACTTC.

J is TRBJ1-4 and V is TRBV28; D is uncertain. The CDR3 spans 17 residues. The germline gives CDR1 MDHEN, CDR2 SYDVKM. V was trimmed by 3 bases and J by 3 bases, leaving 17 bases between them. This CDR3 reads CASSFPSSGPPNEKLFF. Here the CDR3 DNA reads TGTGCCAGCAGTTTCCCCTCGAGTGGGCCGCCTAATGAAAAACTGTTTTTT.

The rearrangement joins TRBV5-1 to TRBJ2-1; 7 nucleotides line up with TRBD1. CDR1 is SGHRS and CDR2 is YFSETQ in the germline V gene. V was pared by 3 bases and J by 0 bases, with 12 bases of the junction left unmatched. The CDR3 has 18 amino acids. CDR3 amino acids: CASSSRQGYLSSYNEQFF. The CDR3 DNA reads as TGCGCCAGCAGCTCTCGACAGGGTTACCTCAGCTCCTACAATGAGCAGTTCTTC.

There are a few counts of this clone. CDR3 in amino acids: CASSGHPREQYF. The CDR3 DNA reads as TGTGCCAGTAGTGGCCACCCTAGGGAGCAGTACTTC. The chain has TRBV19 and TRBJ2-7; D is unclear. The germline V and J ends were trimmed by 5 bases and 7 bases, with 12 bases remaining between them. The CDR3 is 12 amino acids. Germline assignment: CDR1 LNHDA and CDR2 SQIVND (reference sequence).

CDR3 DNA: TGCGCCAGCAGCTTGGGGCTAGCTTATTCCCCACAAGAGACCCAGTACTTC. Protein: CASSLGLAYSPQETQYF. The V and J genes are TRBV5-1 and TRBJ2-5, with a weak D call TRBD2 (5 bases). V lost 0 bases and J lost 2, with 17 bases in between. Germline V gene data show CDR1 as SGHRS and CDR2 as YFSETQ. This CDR3 region has 17 residues. Variable domain in full (rest from reference TRBV5-1 and TRBJ2-5): KAGVTQTPRYLIKTRGQQVTLSCSPISGHRSVSWYQQTPGQGLQFLFEYFSETQRNKGNFPGRFSGRQFSNSRSEMNVSTLELGDSALYLCASSLGLAYSPQETQYFGPGTRLLVL.

This rearrangement joins TRBV6-5 to TRBJ2-7, with D perhaps matching TRBD1 (5 bases). Trimming cost V 5 bases and J 3 bases, with 14 bases left between them. This CDR3 region has 14 residues. The germline V gene has CDR1 MNHEY and CDR2 SVGAGI. The CDR3 DNA reads TGTGCCAGCAGTCCCTGGCAGGGTAACTACGAGCAGTACTTC. Translation gives CASSPWQGNYEQYF.

V is TRBV6-6 and J is TRBJ2-7, with TRBD1 identical over 10 bases. The CDR3 is 16 residues long. Germline assignment: CDR1 MNHNY and CDR2 SVGAGI (reference sequence). Losses at the gene ends were 6 bases for V and 3 bases for J; bases not matched to a gene: 11. CDR3 in DNA: TGTGCCAGCAGGCCCACCGTAGGACAGGGGGACTACGAGCAGTACTTC. Amino acids: CASRPTVGQGDYEQYF.

This clone was detected once. The V gene is TRBV30, the J gene TRBJ2-1, with 9 positions matching TRBD2. CDR3 size: 18 residues. Germline CDR1 is GTSNPN and CDR2 is SVGIG (reference sequence). J was trimmed by 8 bases and V by 3 bases; bases with no gene match: 20. Here the CDR3 reads CAWRPFSGRHSFLDEQFF. CDR3 DNA: TGTGCCTGGAGGCCCTTCAGCGGGAGGCATTCCTTTTTGGATGAGCAGTTCTTC.

The rearrangement links TRBV18 to TRBJ2-1, with 7 bases that match TRBD2. Germline trimming cut 5 bases from V and 6 bases from J; bases unmatched to any gene: 7. CDR3 length: 14 residues. Per the germline V gene, CDR1 is KGHSH and CDR2 is LQKENI. The CDR3 coding sequence is TGTGCCAGCTCAGGGTGGGAGCGGGGCAATGAGCAGTTCTTC. It is translated as CASSGWERGNEQFF.